The 14 T cell receptor beta chains given below trace back to one sample, sequenced in a study of memory CD4+ T cells and cytomegalovirus serostatus. Single viable CD3+CD4+CD8-CD45RO+ cells were sorted as the memory CD4+ T cells. Produced via immunoSEQ multiplex PCR; TCRdb's table is partial and in-frame only. This table holds around 30,000 clones, roughly 80% found once. The sequenced sample consisted of memory CD4+ T cells from blood. The receptors stem from an adult in good health and CMV-seronegative. Some clones in this sample may be carry-over from other donors' samples.

This chain uses TRBV7-9 with TRBJ2-7; D may be TRBD1 (5 bases). Germline-derived CDR1 and CDR2 are SEHNR and FQNEAQ (reference sequence). The CDR3 loop spans 13 amino acids. The ends were cut back, 4 bases at V and 6 bases at J, with 13 bases in the middle. CDR3 nucleotide sequence: TGTGCCAGCAGCTCATCGACAGCCTTCGAGCAGTACTTC. It translates to CASSSSTAFEQYF.

This chain joins TRBV6-5 and TRBJ1-1, with D unresolved. The V gene lost 0 bases and the J gene lost 4 bases, with 12 bases spanning the gap. This CDR3 region has 15 residues. CDR1 and CDR2 from the germline V gene are MNHEY and SVGAGI. CDR3 coding DNA: TGTGCCAGCAGTTACTCGGGAGGGTTTGGCACTGAAGCTTTCTTT. Translated, it gives CASSYSGGFGTEAFF.

The sample holds a few counts of this clone. The chain uses TRBV6-4 and TRBJ2-2, with D perhaps matching TRBD2 (6 bases). This CDR3 has 14 residues. Germline CDR1 is MRHNA and CDR2 is SNTAGT. V shed 6 bases and J shed 5 bases, with 13 bases lying between them. The chain's CDR3 is CASRPFGGTGELFF. The DNA of the CDR3 is TGTGCCAGCAGGCCCTTTGGGGGGACCGGGGAGCTGTTTTTT.

The chain joins TRBV2 to TRBJ1-2, with unresolved D. CDR1 and CDR2 (germline): SNHLY, FYNNEI. The CDR3 is 12 amino acids. V lost 3 bases to trimming and J lost 10 bases, with 12 bases between them. Here the CDR3 DNA reads TGTGCCAGCAGTGATCTTGGAGGGTCCTACACCTTC. Amino acids: CASSDLGGSYTF.

This chain uses TRBV19 with TRBJ1-2; 9 bases are a match to TRBD1. The CDR3 extends over 15 amino acids. V shed 5 bases, J shed 2 bases, and the junction held 6 bases outside the gene matches. Germline CDR1 LNHDA, CDR2 SQIVND (reference sequence). The CDR3 coding sequence is TGTGCCAGTAGTCCAGGACAGGGGAGAAACTATGGCTACACCTTC. It codes for CASSPGQGRNYGYTF.

This rearrangement joins TRBV5-1 to TRBJ2-7; D remains ambiguous. The V gene's germline CDR1 is SGHRS and CDR2 YFSETQ. The CDR3 consists of 13 residues. Trimming took 0 bases from V and 6 from J, leaving 10 bases between them. Written as DNA, the CDR3 is TGCGCCAGCAGCTTGGCCGGGTCGCCCGAGCAGTACTTC. Translating gives CASSLAGSPEQYF.

The V call is TRBV13, the J call TRBJ2-3, with TRBD1 identical over 9 bases. This CDR3 has 13 amino acids. The V gene's germline CDR1 is PRHDT and CDR2 FYEKMQ (reference sequence). V shed 11 bases and J 4 bases; nucleotides not matched to a gene: 7. The CDR3 region has the DNA TGTGCCCGCCCGACAGGGGGTTCAGATACGCAGTATTTT. This codes for CARPTGGSDTQYF.

The chain joins TRBV6-1 to TRBJ1-4, with D perhaps matching TRBD1 (5 bases). The germline gives CDR1 MNHNS, CDR2 SASEGT. The CDR3 totals 15 residues. Trimming left V 2 bases short and J 8 bases short, with 15 bases between. In DNA, the CDR3 is TGTGCCAGCAGTGAATCGGGCAGGGATTGGGAAAAACTGTTTTTT. Translated: CASSESGRDWEKLFF.

This chain uses TRBV5-4 with TRBJ2-5; 9 bases are a match to TRBD2. The CDR3 length is 15 residues. The trim removed 9 bases at V and 3 bases at J, leaving 12 bases unmatched. Germline V gene data show CDR1 as SGHNT and CDR2 as YYREEE (reference sequence). CDR3 protein: CATAGRRGGEETQYF. CDR3 coding DNA: TGTGCCACCGCTGGAAGGCGGGGGGGAGAAGAGACCCAGTACTTC.

This clone was seen a few times. Other nucleotide sequences from this sample produce the same CDR3. V gene TRBV5-1 combines with J gene TRBJ1-1; D is unclear. Germline CDR1 reads SGHRS; CDR2 reads YFSETQ. The CDR3 covers 14 residues. V was pared by 1 base and J by 1 base, with 8 bases between. This CDR3 reads CASSLSSANTEAFF. In DNA form, the CDR3 reads TGCGCCAGCAGCTTGAGTTCAGCGAACACTGAAGCTTTCTTT.

V is TRBV5-4 and J is TRBJ1-3; the D gene is possibly TRBD1 (5 bases). Per the germline V gene, CDR1 is SGHNT and CDR2 is YYREEE (reference sequence). This CDR3 has 16 residues. The V end lost 1 base, the J end lost 2 bases, and 13 bases lay between the germline ends. The CDR3 sequence is CASSLLGDWAGNTIYF. Written as DNA, the CDR3 is TGTGCCAGCAGCTTGCTAGGGGATTGGGCTGGAAACACCATATATTTT.

The chain couples TRBV19 to TRBJ2-2; no firm D call. There are 13 residues in the CDR3. Trimming shortened V by 5 bases and J by 2 bases, and 6 bases separated the two germline ends. Looked up from germline, CDR1 is LNHDA and CDR2 is SQIVND (reference sequence). For the CDR3, the DNA is TGTGCCAGTAGTCCATCAAACACCGGGGAGCTGTTTTTT. Translating gives CASSPSNTGELFF.

The chain combines TRBV6-1 with TRBJ1-1; D remains unclear. V gave up 8 bases and J gave up 0 bases, with 10 bases separating them. The length of the CDR3 is 13 residues. Germline V gene data show CDR1 as MNHNS and CDR2 as SASEGT. CDR3 coding DNA: TGTGCCAGCCTGGTTGGGATGAACACTGAAGCTTTCTTT. Amino acid sequence: CASLVGMNTEAFF.

This clone was seen only a few times. This CDR3 is CATSRRDTAEYNEQFF. The CDR3 coding sequence is TGTGCCACCAGCAGAAGGGACACGGCCGAATACAATGAGCAGTTCTTC. The V call is TRBV15, the J call TRBJ2-1; tentatively, D is TRBD1 (6 bases). Deletions cut 2 bases from V and 4 bases from J, with 15 bases between. The CDR3 has 16 residues. CDR1 LNHNV and CDR2 YYDKDF come from the germline V gene (reference sequence). Full variable domain (outside the CDR3, taken from reference TRBV15 and TRBJ2-1): DAMVIQNPRYQVTQFGKPVTLSCSQTLNHNVMYWYQQKSSQAPKLLFHYYDKDFNNEADTPDNFQSRRPNTSFCFLDIRSPGLGDTAMYLCATSRRDTAEYNEQFFGPGTRLTVL.